The source of this T cell receptor (beta chain) is a study of immune evolution from preneoplasia to lung adenocarcinoma. Study-level information: HLA loss of heterozygosity: around 6.5% AIS, about 15% MIA, roughly 35% ADC, none AAH. Whole-study findings and limits: Top clone frequencies peaked in normal lung, apparently declining through invasive adenocarcinoma.

CDR1 and CDR2 from the germline V gene are MDHEN and SYDVKM. The CDR3 extends over 16 amino acids. The V and J ends lost 5 bases and 8 bases, in that order; junction bases with no gene match: 16. Generated by immunoSEQ multiplex PCR, the TCRdb table keeps only in-frame clones and is missing some. This sample has around 6,500 clones, with roughly 81% found just once. A remark on this clone: What it recognizes is unknown.

The receptor was derived from a person in their fifties or sixties with lung adenocarcinoma. The rearrangement links TRBV28 to TRBJ1-2; 8 bases match TRBD1. Sequencing was carried out using FFPE invasive lung adenocarcinoma tissue. The CDR3 here is CASSSNLGQGGRGYTF. DNA for the CDR3: TGTGCCAGCAGTAGCAACCTCGGACAGGGTGGGAGAGGCTACACCTTC.